Included here is one T cell receptor (beta chain) sequence, with context. There is no known antigen for this receptor. No base qualities exist here, and no much larger clone lies one base off it. The meaning of the sample's time point label: cells obtained before transplantation from donor or recipient. CD3+CD4+ and CD3+CD8+ populations were FACS-sorted from unstimulated pre-transplant donor and recipient cells taken from spleen or lymph nodes. This specimen belongs to a study of graft-versus-host responses after intestinal transplantation (dated by TCRdb to the early 2020s). For context, the study as a whole: Recipients received multivisceral, liver-intestinal, or isolated intestinal transplants. Every recipient was given anti-thymocyte globulin induction, followed by approximately three years of maintenance tacrolimus and steroids. After intestinal transplantation, graft-versus-host and host-versus-graft alloreactive T cell clones in the graft, circulation and bone marrow were tracked using bulk TCR-beta CDR3 sequencing. Alloreactive clones were identified by sequencing pre-transplant mixed lymphocyte reaction products and comparing them with unstimulated pre-transplant donor and recipient T cells. The cohort enrolled 20 to 30 intestinal transplant recipients including one retransplant, and a few patients lacking pretransplant specimens were excluded. Donor T cell macrochimerism was defined as a peak of at least 4% donor T cells among recipient peripheral blood mononuclear cells. Instead of going to the commercial service, samples from a few later patients were sequenced in-house on an Illumina MiSeq and processed with MiXCR.

Clipping removes 5 bases from V and 12 bases from J, with 12 as the unmatched junction base count. Taken from cysteine to phenylalanine, the CDR3 has 15 residues. CDR3 DNA only is kept here, 45 bases in frame from base 1. CDR1 MNHEY and CDR2 SVGAGI were looked up in the germline V gene. Library generation was performed with the immunoSEQ multiplex PCR assay. For most patients, genomic DNA was isolated using the Qiagen DNeasy Blood and Tissue Kit and was shipped frozen to Adaptive Biotechnologies for TCR sequencing. For most patients, genomic DNA was subjected to high-throughput TCR-beta CDR3 sequencing by Adaptive Biotechnologies. The study's processing was this. TCR sequencing data were retrieved from Adaptive's ImmunoSEQ software for 15 to 20 patients, whereas a few other patients were processed with MiXCR and VDJtools. To correct CD4 versus CD8 sorting errors, sequences present in both subsets at a frequency ratio below 5:1 were removed. CDR3 nucleotide sequences shared between donor and recipient were removed because the origin of such sequences could not be assigned. To be classed as alloreactive, a clone needed at least 2-fold expansion over unstimulated cells and a minimum CFSE-low frequency of 0.002% (template counts) or 0.001% (read counts). Clones detected in sequenced pre-transplant spleen, lymph node, or MLR CFSE-low populations of the donor or recipient were defined as mappable. The cumulative frequency of alloreactive clones was calculated as a percentage of all sequences, weighted by copy number. The source is immuneACCESS, and TCRdb retained only in-frame sequences with V and J called. Part of the clones is not carried over; for the studies checked, unresolved V genes explain less than half of this, and the remainder is unexplained. The DNA was the basis for D and trimming; V, J and clone size are from that table. The sample table records fewer than 120,000 clones; around 93% of these occur just once. The leading ten clones occupy 0.4% to 0.55% of the sample.

Study-wide findings and limitations: Patients with donor T cell macrochimerism had high GvH to HvG T cell clonal ratios in their allografts. Early after transplant, declines in HvG clones were associated with peak levels of circulating GvH clones. Conclusions were limited by the relatively low number and heterogeneity of intestinal transplant patients. GvH clones turned up in recipient bone marrow, with some appearing earlier in ileal mucosa or blood, a pattern consistent with an intestinal mucosal origin.

The sequences come from unstimulated CD8+ T cells sorted from spleen or lymph node cells, collected before intestinal transplant. This TCR came from a human donor who received an intestinal transplant. Recombination connected TRBV6-5 to TRBJ2-1, with TRBD2 identical over 11 junction bases. The nucleotides are TGTGCCAGCAGTCGAGGGACTAGCGGAACAACTCGGCAGTTCTTC. Its protein product is CASSRGTSGTTRQFF.